A single TCR beta chain is shown here with its context. Its specificity is unknown. The sample originates from a study of shared clonotypes between healthy human individuals. Overall study: Sampling drew on donors who were a couple of women and three men aged 18 to 49. CD4 naive and memory got three plates each, CD8 naive two, CD8 memory one.

Some clones are missing from TCRdb's copy, which holds only in-frame ones; the method was immunoSEQ multiplex PCR. This repertoire shows under 600,000 clones, roughly 98% found once; its top ten account for around 0.3%. CD8 cells regarded as naive lacked CD45RO, were positively chosen for CCR7, and omitted terminally differentiated effector memory CD45RA+ cells. Broader study findings: In a handful of donors, roughly 5.2% of naive CD4 clonotypes appeared in common.

Germline V CDR1 and CDR2: MNHEY, SVGAGI. The ends were cut back, 2 bases at V and 4 bases at J, with 6 bases in the middle. This CDR3 region has 14 residues. The sequenced material came from naive CD8+ T cells sorted from blood. The gene calls are TRBV6-5 and TRBJ2-6; no definite D call. This TCR was sampled from a man aged 25-45 years in good health. The CDR3 sequence is CASSYRQGANVLTF. In DNA form, the CDR3 reads TGTGCCAGCAGTTACCGTCAAGGGGCCAACGTCCTGACTTTC.